This T cell receptor (beta chain) appears in the sequencing data of a study of blood T cell repertoires in COVID-19. Study-wide context: Material from acute and convalescent COVID-19 was sourced from the United States, Italy and Spain. The analysed material was cDNA or gDNA that came from T cells, B-cell-depleted T cells, or PBMCs.

Sequencing was performed with immunoSEQ multiplex PCR; in TCRdb, only in-frame clones are kept and a portion is missing. The sample comprises around 250,000 clones, around 89% of which are singletons, and roughly 4% rests with the top ten. Assignments of participants to cohorts depended upon their own reported clinical history. With V trimmed by 3 bases and J by 2 bases, 4 bases remained unmatched. The CDR3 is 14 amino acids. Germline V gene lookup returns CDR1 LNHDA and CDR2 SQIVND (reference sequence). Material: PBMCs or T cells enriched from blood (not recorded which). The J gene is TRBJ2-7, the V gene TRBV19; the match to TRBD2 covers 7 bases. The sequence was collected from a woman aged 25 to 39 who had recovered from COVID-19. The CDR3 is CASSMGGAPYEQYF. CDR3 nucleotide sequence: TGTGCCAGTAGTATGGGAGGGGCGCCCTACGAGCAGTACTTC.